These 22 T cell receptor beta chains were sequenced from one sample in a study of cytomegalovirus exposure and HLA in healthy donors. PCR was performed using 60 Vbeta and 13 Jbeta primers. Sequenced by immunoSEQ multiplex PCR; TCRdb stores in-frame clones only, minus some. The sample shows roughly 220,000 clones, 82% of them seen only once. Sequencing was carried out using PBMCs. Receptors originate from a woman in her 40s in good health and CMV-seronegative.

This chain joins TRBV28 and TRBJ2-1, with D possibly being TRBD1 (6 bases). This CDR3 is built from 16 residues. Germline lookup yields CDR1 MDHEN and CDR2 SYDVKM. V dropped 5 bases and J dropped 0 bases, with 14 bases sitting between them. CDR3 nucleotides: TGTGCCAGCAGTCCCTTCAGGGGTAGCTCCTACAATGAGCAGTTCTTC. Amino acid sequence: CASSPFRGSSYNEQFF.

This clone is a singleton in its sample. V usage is TRBV27 and J usage is TRBJ2-7, with 11 bases that match TRBD2. J was trimmed by 4 bases and V by 3 bases; bases with no gene match: 5. CDR3 length equals 15 residues. Germline V gene data show CDR1 as MNHEY and CDR2 as SMNVEV (reference sequence). CDR3 sequence: CASSLASGRHYEQYF. Written as DNA, the CDR3 is TGTGCCAGCAGTTTGGCTAGCGGGAGGCATTACGAGCAGTACTTC.

V is TRBV4-2 and J is TRBJ1-1; weak D call: TRBD1 (6 bases). CDR3 length: 12 amino acids. Trimming shortened V by 11 bases and J by 5 bases, and 15 bases separated the two germline ends. Per the germline V gene, CDR1 is LGHNA and CDR2 is YNFKEQ. CDR3: CASSRGGTEAFF. The CDR3 coding sequence is TGTGCCTCGAGCAGGGGAGGGACTGAAGCTTTCTTT.

This chain joins TRBV4-1 and TRBJ2-7; D uncertain. The CDR3 contains 13 residues. The germline V and J ends were trimmed by 1 base and 3 bases, with 7 bases remaining between them. From germline, CDR1 is MGHRA and CDR2 YSYEKL. CDR3 sequence (DNA): TGCGCCAGCAGCCAAGCAGTGTACTACGAGCAGTACTTC. Its translation is CASSQAVYYEQYF.

This chain uses TRBV5-1 with TRBJ1-2; 7 bases fit TRBD1. Trimming took 4 bases from V and 3 from J; bases not matched to a gene: 9. Germline CDR1 and CDR2: SGHRS and YFSETQ. This CDR3 is built from 15 residues. The CDR3 loop reads CASSPEGGGYYGYTF. CDR3 sequence (DNA): TGCGCCAGCAGCCCGGAAGGAGGGGGCTACTATGGCTACACCTTC.

The J gene is TRBJ1-5, the V gene TRBV19, with 11 nucleotides matching TRBD1. There are 16 residues in the CDR3. Germline loops: CDR1 LNHDA, CDR2 SQIVND (reference sequence). J lost 2 bases, V lost 5 bases, and 5 bases had no gene match. CDR3 protein: CASSGDRGGGNQPQHF. The CDR3 DNA follows: TGTGCCAGTAGTGGGGACAGGGGGGGAGGCAATCAGCCCCAGCATTTT.

The chain has TRBV29-1 and TRBJ1-2, with TRBD1 as a possible D gene (5 bases). Germline-derived CDR1 and CDR2 are SQVTM and ANQGSEA. This CDR3 comprises 12 residues. Trimming pared 1 base from V and 4 bases from J, leaving 7 bases between. The CDR3 sequence is CSVEATAYGYTF. DNA of the CDR3: TGCAGCGTTGAAGCGACAGCCTATGGCTACACCTTC.

This chain uses TRBV18 with TRBJ1-1; perhaps TRBD1 as D (5 bases). Germline assignment: CDR1 KGHSH and CDR2 LQKENI. This CDR3 region has 16 residues. Between the trimmed V and J ends, which lost 6 bases and 4 bases, there was a span of 21 bases. The CDR3 loop reads CASSPIGGGGGTEAFF. The CDR3 DNA reads TGTGCCAGCTCCCCCATTGGGGGGGGTGGTGGCACTGAAGCTTTCTTT.

The chain uses TRBV18 and TRBJ1-2; D unresolved. Per germline, CDR1 KGHSH and CDR2 LQKENI. The CDR3 contains 14 residues. V was trimmed by 3 bases and J by 5 bases, leaving 13 bases between them. CDR3 region: CASSPGEMNYGYTF. The CDR3, as DNA: TGTGCCAGCTCACCGGGAGAGATGAATTATGGCTACACCTTC.

This clone came up a few times. The chain recombines TRBV19 with TRBJ2-7, with a possible D match to TRBD1 (6 bases). The CDR3 runs to 15 residues. Deletions cut 5 bases from V and 2 bases from J, with 16 bases between. Germline CDR1 reads LNHDA; CDR2 reads SQIVND (reference sequence). For the CDR3, the DNA is TGTGCCAGTAGTGCCGGACAGACCTTTACCTACGAGCAGTACTTC. Its protein is CASSAGQTFTYEQYF.

The rearrangement links TRBV9 to TRBJ2-1, with D possibly TRBD2 on 5 matching bases. The CDR3 spans 13 residues. Germline CDR1 is SGDLS and CDR2 is YYNGEE. V shed 0 bases and J shed 10 bases, with 11 bases lying between them. CDR3 nucleotides: TGTGCCAGCAGCGTAGCAGGAGGAAGGGAGCAGTTCTTC. Translated: CASSVAGGREQFF.

The chain joins TRBV9 to TRBJ2-3; TRBD2 matches 13 bases. Germline CDR1 and CDR2: SGDLS and YYNGEE. Losses at the gene ends were 3 bases for V and 1 base for J; bases not matched to a gene: 8. The CDR3 consists of 18 residues. The DNA of the CDR3 is TGTGCCAGCAGCGGATCCCGACTAGCGGGAGGCGGCACAGATACGCAGTATTTT. Amino acids: CASSGSRLAGGGTDTQYF.

The sample holds one count of this clone. The chain links TRBV28 to TRBJ2-5; tentatively, D is TRBD2 (6 bases). V lost 8 bases to trimming and J lost 1 base, with 23 bases between them. CDR1 MDHEN and CDR2 SYDVKM come from the germline V gene. This CDR3 has 17 amino acids. The CDR3 loop is CASSSLEAGYPQETQYF. Written as DNA, the CDR3 is TGTGCCAGCTCGTCCCTTGAGGCGGGATATCCCCAAGAGACCCAGTACTTC.

This clone was seen only a few times. The chain joins TRBV29-1 to TRBJ2-1; 9 nucleotides agree with TRBD2. V lost 5 bases to trimming and J lost 0 bases; unmatched junction nucleotides: 11. CDR1 and CDR2 (germline): SQVTM, ANQGSEA. The CDR3 sequence is 17 residues long. The CDR3 DNA reads TGCAGCGTTACCCTAAACCTAGCGGGGAGCTCCTACAATGAGCAGTTCTTC. The encoded protein is CSVTLNLAGSSYNEQFF.

The chain employs TRBV27 and TRBJ1-2; 10 bases map to TRBD1. Germline CDR1 MNHEY, CDR2 SMNVEV (reference sequence). After removal of 10 bases from V and 8 bases from J, the junction contained 16 bases not matched to a gene. The CDR3 has 15 residues. CDR3 protein: CATRIGTGVIGGYTF. As DNA, the CDR3 is TGTGCCACCCGCATAGGGACAGGGGTAATTGGAGGCTACACCTTC.

The V and J genes are TRBV25-1 and TRBJ2-7; D perhaps matches TRBD1 (6 bases). Per germline, CDR1 MGHDK and CDR2 SYGVNS. V was pared by 0 bases and J by 0 bases, with 9 bases between. The CDR3 is 15 residues long. CDR3 in amino acids: CASSEYGTPSYEQYF. CDR3 nucleotides: TGTGCCAGCAGTGAATATGGGACACCCTCCTACGAGCAGTACTTC.

J is TRBJ2-7 and V is TRBV7-2; possibly TRBD1 for D (6 bases). The CDR3 spans 16 residues. Germline-derived CDR1 and CDR2 are SGHTA and FQGNSA. The V gene lost 5 bases and the J gene lost 0 bases, with 17 bases spanning the gap. CDR3 sequence (DNA): TGTGCCAGCAGCATCACAGGGATCCCAAGCTCCTACGAGCAGTACTTC. It translates to CASSITGIPSSYEQYF. The whole variable domain, remainder taken from reference TRBV7-2 and TRBJ2-7, is GAGVSQSPSNKVTEKGKDVELRCDPISGHTALYWYRQSLGQGLEFLIYFQGNSAPDKSGLPSDRFSAERTGGSVSTLTIQRTQQEDSAVYLCASSITGIPSSYEQYFGPGTRLTVT.

This chain links TRBV2 with TRBJ2-5; 8 bases are shared with TRBD1. This CDR3 comprises 13 residues. The V and J ends lost 7 bases and 4 bases, in that order; junction bases with no gene match: 5. Germline CDR1 and CDR2: SNHLY and FYNNEI. The CDR3 region has the DNA TGTGCCAGCAAACCGGACAGGGCAGAGACCCAGTACTTC. As protein: CASKPDRAETQYF.

With regard to this clone: The junction shows a germline mismatch at one end, possibly a read error. The J gene is TRBJ2-1, the V gene TRBV7-3; D is possibly TRBD2 (5 bases). Per germline, CDR1 SGHTA and CDR2 FQGTGA. The CDR3 contains 13 residues. This CDR3 is CASSLNPLAEAVF. In DNA, the CDR3 is TGTGCCAGCAGCTTAAACCCCCTAGCCGAGGCAGTCTTC.

DNA of the CDR3: TGTGCCAGCAGTTCTACTATTCTTGAAGCTTTCTTT. Translated, it gives CASSSTILEAFF. The chain employs TRBV28 and TRBJ1-1; no reliable D call. The CDR3 spans 12 residues. In germline, CDR1 is MDHEN, CDR2 SYDVKM. With 4 bases removed from V and 7 bases from J, the gap between germline ends came to 10 bases.

V is TRBV7-2 and J is TRBJ1-1; D possibly corresponds to TRBD1 (6 bases). The ends were cut back, 3 bases at V and 0 bases at J, with 11 bases in the middle. CDR3 length: 15 residues. Per germline, CDR1 SGHTA and CDR2 FQGNSA. In DNA, the CDR3 is TGTGCCAGCAGCTTCGGGGCAGGGGTGAACACTGAAGCTTTCTTT. Its protein is CASSFGAGVNTEAFF.

The J gene is TRBJ1-1, the V gene TRBV28, with 7 bases fitting TRBD1. Trimming at V came to 2 bases and at J to 3 bases, leaving 3 bases not matched to a gene. Per germline, CDR1 MDHEN and CDR2 SYDVKM. The CDR3 totals 14 residues. The CDR3 DNA reads TGTGCCAGCAGTTTAGGGGGACAGCACACTGAAGCTTTCTTT. As protein: CASSLGGQHTEAFF.